This T cell receptor beta chain came from a study of naive CD8 T cells in extremely preterm neonates. Sequencing used immunoSEQ multiplex PCR; TCRdb keeps in-frame clones, though not all of them. The profile shows around 4,900 clones, 95% to 98% of them singletons. The germline V gene encodes CDR1 PRHDT and CDR2 FYEKMQ (reference sequence). The length of the CDR3 is 16 residues. V was clipped by 6 bases and J by 5 bases, with 22 bases between them. This rearrangement joins TRBV13 to TRBJ2-5, with a tentative D call TRBD2 (7 bases). The sample consisted of naive CD8+ T cells from blood. The sequence came from a human donor in good health. Here the CDR3 DNA reads TGTGCCAGCAGACCCGAGGGGGGGGCAGTGGGGGAGACCCAGTACTTC. The encoded protein is CASRPEGGAVGETQYF.